This TCR beta chain was sequenced during a study of shared clonotypes between healthy human individuals (dated by TCRdb to 2018 to 2021). For the study in its entirety: A couple of women and three men aged 18 to 49 years were included in the cohort. For each donor, CD4 naive and CD4 memory were each run on three plates, CD8 naive on two plates, and CD8 memory on one plate. The study deeply sequenced blood TCR repertoires of several healthy adults to estimate repertoire size and the extent of clonotype sharing between individuals. To increase sequencing depth and limit assay-specific biases, TCR repertoire library preparation and sequencing were carried out by different laboratories using diverse techniques. Per donor, leukapheresis produced somewhere between about 0.8 and 9 billion PBMCs. Broad study findings and their caveats: Sampling was limited to blood, and TCR repertoires in tissue likely differ from TCR repertoires in blood. Based on pairwise subsampling, the degree of clonotype sharing among donors was expected to be affected by sequencing depth. Compared with non-shared clonotypes, clonotypes shared by all four sorted-subset donors had higher generation probabilities. Estimated clonotype richness was generally larger for naive than for memory subsets. Across a handful of donors, 4.5% to 6.5% of naive CD4, approximately 3.6% of naive CD8, under 2.5% of memory CD4, and 0.4% to 0.45% of memory CD8 clonotypes were shared. Incomplete sequencing was indicated by rarefaction of sorted-subset datasets, despite the large sequencing depth. The genetic and exposure-history diversity represented was limited by the small number of donors.

V is pared back by 6 bases and J by 5 bases, with 16 bases lying between the germline termini. Taken from cysteine to phenylalanine, the CDR3 has 14 residues. Only the CDR3 portion is preserved as DNA: 42 bases, with reading frame beginning at the first base. Via the germline V gene, CDR1 is MDHEN and CDR2 SYDVKM. Remarks on this clone: The target of this receptor is not known. Base qualities are not at hand, and no much larger clone is one base apart.

TCR CDR3 regions were amplified from genomic DNA by multiplex PCR using the deep immunoSEQ assay. For each cell subset, the extracted genomic DNA was distributed evenly across all wells of several immunoSEQ 96-well plates, and each plate served as one replicate. For sorted subsets, 200 ng of genomic DNA, equivalent to 25,000 to 35,000 T cell genomes, went into each replicate PCR. Purified libraries were measured with a Qubit 3.0 fluorometer, size-checked on a Bioanalyzer 2100, and measured again with the KAPA Library Quantification kit. Each immunoSEQ 96-well plate was sequenced on its own single-read 150-cycle Illumina NextSeq 550 flow cell. Per the source publication's procedure: Because the immunoSEQ output included only junctional sequences and no quality scores, the filtering could not be the same as the filtering used for full-length reads. Sequences were annotated with PyIR, a Python wrapper for IgBLAST v1.9, using IMGT germline references to assign V/J genes and CDR3. Reads were removed for weak V/J assignments (E-value above 1e-6), missing CDR3, stop codons, out-of-frame junctions, or ambiguous translated residues. V3J clonotypes were defined as sequences sharing the same inferred V gene, J gene, and CDR3 amino acid sequence. To compute the percentage overlap between repertoires, the number of shared unique clonotypes was divided by the size of the smaller repertoire. RTK rarefaction, the Chao1 estimator, and Recon v2.1 estimates of unobserved clonotypes were used to assess repertoire richness. For all TCRbeta clonotypes obtained by the gDNA method from a handful of donors, generation probabilities were computed with OLGA. TCRdb carries this immuneACCESS record with in-frame sequences only. Its versions omit some clonotypes, under half of them owing to an unresolved V gene in the studies checked, with the rest unexplained. The V and J calls and the clone size are those of that table, but D and trimming were determined from the DNA. A total of 1,400,000 or so clones appear in this sample, approximately 98.5% of them only once. Jointly, the top ten make up about 0.4% of the sample.

The donors were healthy, HIV-negative adults who had no recently reported acute infections or vaccinations. Only Caucasian adults living in Nashville, Tennessee, USA were represented among the donors. CD4+ T cells were enriched through magnetic negative selection, after which naive cells were positively selected on CD45RA and the remaining negative fraction served as the memory subset. Blood was collected by leukapheresis, and PBMCs were isolated by Ficoll-Histopaque density gradient centrifugation and then cryopreserved in liquid nitrogen vapor phase. Purity and quantity of every magnetically sorted T cell population were checked by analytical flow cytometry. From each sorted fraction, genomic DNA was isolated and quantified by UV absorbance on a Nanodrop 2000c.

The clonotype comes from a man aged 25 to 40 in good health. Sequenced material: naive CD4+ T cells sorted from blood. The cell subset or site label corresponds to: CD45RA+ positively selected. The V and J segments used are TRBV28 and TRBJ2-5; the D gene is tentatively TRBD1 or TRBD2, each matching 7 bases. The sequence in DNA is TGTGCCAGCAGCGGTAGACAGGGAGGGGAGACCCAGTACTTC. It codes for CASSGRQGGETQYF.